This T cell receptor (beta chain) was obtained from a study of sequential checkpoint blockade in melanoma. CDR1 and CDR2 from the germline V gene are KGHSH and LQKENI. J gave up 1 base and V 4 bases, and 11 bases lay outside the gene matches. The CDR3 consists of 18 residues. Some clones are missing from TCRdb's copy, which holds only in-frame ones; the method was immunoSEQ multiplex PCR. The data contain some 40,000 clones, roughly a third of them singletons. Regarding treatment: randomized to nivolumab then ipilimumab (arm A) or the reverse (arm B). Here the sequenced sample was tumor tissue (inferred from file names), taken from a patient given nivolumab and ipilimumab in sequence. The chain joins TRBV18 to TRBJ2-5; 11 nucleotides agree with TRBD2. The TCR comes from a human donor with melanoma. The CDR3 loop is CASSRFGPSGGSQETQYF. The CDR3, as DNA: TGTGCCAGCTCACGCTTCGGTCCTAGCGGGGGGTCCCAAGAGACCCAGTACTTC.